The sequence of this T cell receptor (beta chain) was determined in a study of CD8 T cells in ankylosing spondylitis. General observations from the study: A subset of motif variants has previously been described in the synovial fluid and blood of reactive arthritis. What appeared characteristic of ankylosing spondylitis blood was a TCR beta motif of eight highly homologous variants. Clones linked to disease, bearing a CD8+ phenotype, were relatively rare in peripheral blood. Matched synovial fluid from ankylosing spondylitis patients was reported to be enriched for disease-linked clones.

In making TCR beta libraries, quantitative 5'-RACE with molecular barcodes was used. TCRdb recomputed calls from the 5' RACE reads with MiXCR, one row per CDR3 protein. The sample holds under 550,000 distinct CDR3 sequences, around 26% seen once. This clonotype was observed a handful of times. The target antigen is unknown. The V end lost 1 base, the J end lost 1 base, and 4 bases lay between the germline ends. The CDR3 is made up of 12 amino acids. Germline V CDR1 and CDR2: DFQATT, SNEGSKA (reference sequence). V gene TRBV20-1 combines with J gene TRBJ1-1; D not resolved. This clonotype was sampled from a male donor with ankylosing spondylitis. Specimen: blood, either unsorted or a sorted T cell fraction (not recorded which). In DNA form, the CDR3 reads TGCAGTGCTAGAGCTGCGAACACTGAAGCTTTCTTT. Encoded protein: CSARAANTEAFF.